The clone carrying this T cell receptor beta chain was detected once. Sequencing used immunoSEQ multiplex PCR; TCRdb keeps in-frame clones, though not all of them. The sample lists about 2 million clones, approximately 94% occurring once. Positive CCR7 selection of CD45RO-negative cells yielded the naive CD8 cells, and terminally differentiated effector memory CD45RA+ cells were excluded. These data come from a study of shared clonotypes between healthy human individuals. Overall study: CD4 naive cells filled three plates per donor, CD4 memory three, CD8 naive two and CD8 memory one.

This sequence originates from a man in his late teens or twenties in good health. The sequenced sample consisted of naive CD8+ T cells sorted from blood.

The chain's CDR3 is CASSLGKGGYGYTF. The CDR3 DNA follows: TGTGCCAGCAGTTTAGGAAAAGGAGGATATGGCTACACCTTC. J is TRBJ1-2 and V is TRBV27; unclear D gene. Trimming took off 2 bases at V and 5 bases at J, with 12 bases between the two ends. The CDR3 contains 14 residues. Germline assignment: CDR1 MNHEY and CDR2 SMNVEV (reference sequence).